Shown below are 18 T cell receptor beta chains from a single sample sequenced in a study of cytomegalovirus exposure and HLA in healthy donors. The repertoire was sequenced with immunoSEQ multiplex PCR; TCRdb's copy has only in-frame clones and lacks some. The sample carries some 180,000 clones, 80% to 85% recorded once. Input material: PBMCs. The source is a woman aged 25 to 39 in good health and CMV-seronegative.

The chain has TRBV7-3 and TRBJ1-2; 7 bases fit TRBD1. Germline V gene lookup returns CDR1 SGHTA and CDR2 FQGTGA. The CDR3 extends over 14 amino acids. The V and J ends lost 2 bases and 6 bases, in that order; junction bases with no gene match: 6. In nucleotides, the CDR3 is TGTGCCAGCAGCTTAGTAGGGACAGCGAATGGCTACACCTTC. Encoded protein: CASSLVGTANGYTF. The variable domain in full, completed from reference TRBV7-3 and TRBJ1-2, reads GAGVSQTPSNKVTEKGKYVELRCDPISGHTALYWYRQSLGQGPEFLIYFQGTGAADDSGLPNDRFFAVRPEGSVSTLKIQRTERGDSAVYLCASSLVGTANGYTFGSGTRLTVV.

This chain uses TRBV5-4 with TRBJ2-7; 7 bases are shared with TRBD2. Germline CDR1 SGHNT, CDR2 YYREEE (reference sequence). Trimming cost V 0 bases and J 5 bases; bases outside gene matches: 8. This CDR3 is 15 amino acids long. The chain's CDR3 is CASSLARDYEDEQYF. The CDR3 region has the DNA TGTGCCAGCAGCTTGGCCCGGGACTATGAAGACGAGCAGTACTTC.

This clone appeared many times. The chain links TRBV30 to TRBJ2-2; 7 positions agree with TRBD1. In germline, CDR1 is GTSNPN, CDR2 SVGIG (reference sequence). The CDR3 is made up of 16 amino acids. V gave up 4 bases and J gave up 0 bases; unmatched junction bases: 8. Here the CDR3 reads CAWTKLQGSNTGELFF. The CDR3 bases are TGTGCCTGGACGAAATTACAGGGGTCGAACACCGGGGAGCTGTTTTTT.

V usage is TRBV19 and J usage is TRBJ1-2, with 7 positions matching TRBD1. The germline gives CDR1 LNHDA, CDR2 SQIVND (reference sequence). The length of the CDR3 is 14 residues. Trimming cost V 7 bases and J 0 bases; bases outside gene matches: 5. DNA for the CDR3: TGTGCCAGTACCAGGGACAGATCTAACTATGGCTACACCTTC. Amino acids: CASTRDRSNYGYTF.

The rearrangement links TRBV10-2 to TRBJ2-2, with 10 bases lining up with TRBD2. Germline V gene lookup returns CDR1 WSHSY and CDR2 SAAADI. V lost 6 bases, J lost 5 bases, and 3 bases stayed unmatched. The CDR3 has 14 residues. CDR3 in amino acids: CASSPSGRTGELFF. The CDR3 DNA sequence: TGCGCCAGCAGCCCTAGCGGGAGAACCGGGGAGCTGTTTTTT.

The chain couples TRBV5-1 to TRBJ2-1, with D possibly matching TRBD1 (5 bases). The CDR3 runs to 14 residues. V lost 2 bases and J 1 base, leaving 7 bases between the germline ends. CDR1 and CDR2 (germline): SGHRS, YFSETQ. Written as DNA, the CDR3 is TGCGCCAGCAGCTTACGACAGTCCTACAATGAGCAGTTCTTC. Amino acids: CASSLRQSYNEQFF.

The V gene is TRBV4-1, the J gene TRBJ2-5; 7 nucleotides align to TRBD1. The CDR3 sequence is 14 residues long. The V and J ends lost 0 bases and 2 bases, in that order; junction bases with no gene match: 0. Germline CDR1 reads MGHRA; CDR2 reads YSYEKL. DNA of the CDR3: TGCGCCAGCAGCCAAGACAGGGGGCAAGAGACCCAGTACTTC. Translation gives CASSQDRGQETQYF.

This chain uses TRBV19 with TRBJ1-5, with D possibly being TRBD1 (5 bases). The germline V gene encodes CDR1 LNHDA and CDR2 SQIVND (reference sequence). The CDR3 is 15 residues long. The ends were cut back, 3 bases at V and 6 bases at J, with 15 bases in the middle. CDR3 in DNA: TGTGCCAGTAGTATTTCTCCGGGGGGTCTTCAGCCCCAGCATTTT. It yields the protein CASSISPGGLQPQHF.

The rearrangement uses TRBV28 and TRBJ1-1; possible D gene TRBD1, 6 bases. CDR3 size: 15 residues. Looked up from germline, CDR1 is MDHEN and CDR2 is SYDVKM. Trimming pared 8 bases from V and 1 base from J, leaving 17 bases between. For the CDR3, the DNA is TGTGCCAGCCGGGGGGCCGGGGGGCCGAACACTGAAGCTTTCTTT. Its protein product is CASRGAGGPNTEAFF.

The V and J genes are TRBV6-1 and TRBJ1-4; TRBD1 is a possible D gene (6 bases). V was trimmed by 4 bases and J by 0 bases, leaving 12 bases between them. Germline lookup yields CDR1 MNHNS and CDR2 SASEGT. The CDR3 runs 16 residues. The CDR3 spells CASSGYRETTNEKLFF. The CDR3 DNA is TGTGCCAGCAGTGGGTACAGGGAAACAACTAATGAAAAACTGTTTTTT.

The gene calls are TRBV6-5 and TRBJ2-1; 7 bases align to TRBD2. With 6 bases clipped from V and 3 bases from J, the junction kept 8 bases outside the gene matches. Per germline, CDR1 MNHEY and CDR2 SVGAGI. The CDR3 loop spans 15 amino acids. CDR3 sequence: CASSPWASGYNEQFF. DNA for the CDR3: TGTGCCAGCAGCCCATGGGCTAGCGGCTACAATGAGCAGTTCTTC.

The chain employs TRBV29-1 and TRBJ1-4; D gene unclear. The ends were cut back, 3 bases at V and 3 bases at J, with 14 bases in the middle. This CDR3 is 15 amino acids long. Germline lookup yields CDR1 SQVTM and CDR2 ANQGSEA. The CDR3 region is CSVDLPGGANEKLFF. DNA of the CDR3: TGCAGCGTTGATCTCCCAGGAGGAGCTAATGAAAAACTGTTTTTT.

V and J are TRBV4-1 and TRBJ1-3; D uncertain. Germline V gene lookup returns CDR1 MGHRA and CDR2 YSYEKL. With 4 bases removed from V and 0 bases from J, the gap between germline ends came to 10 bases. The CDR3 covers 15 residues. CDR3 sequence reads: CASSPQAHSGNTIYF. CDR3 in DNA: TGCGCCAGCAGCCCGCAGGCCCACTCTGGAAACACCATATATTTT.

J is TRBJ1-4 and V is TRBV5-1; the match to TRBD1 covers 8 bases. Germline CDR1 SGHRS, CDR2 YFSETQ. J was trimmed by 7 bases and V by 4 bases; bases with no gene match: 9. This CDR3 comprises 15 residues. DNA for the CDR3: TGCGCCAGCAGCACATCCGGACAGGGCTCTGAAAAACTGTTTTTT. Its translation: CASSTSGQGSEKLFF. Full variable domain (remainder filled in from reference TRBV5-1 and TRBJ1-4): KAGVTQTPRYLIKTRGQQVTLSCSPISGHRSVSWYQQTPGQGLQFLFEYFSETQRNKGNFPGRFSGRQFSNSRSEMNVSTLELGDSALYLCASSTSGQGSEKLFFGSGTQLSVL.

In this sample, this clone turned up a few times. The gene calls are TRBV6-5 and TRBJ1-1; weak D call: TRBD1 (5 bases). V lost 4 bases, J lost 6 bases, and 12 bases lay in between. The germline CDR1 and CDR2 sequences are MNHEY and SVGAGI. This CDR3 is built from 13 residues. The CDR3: CASSSRVGSEAFF. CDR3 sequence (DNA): TGTGCCAGCAGTTCCAGGGTAGGCTCTGAAGCTTTCTTT.

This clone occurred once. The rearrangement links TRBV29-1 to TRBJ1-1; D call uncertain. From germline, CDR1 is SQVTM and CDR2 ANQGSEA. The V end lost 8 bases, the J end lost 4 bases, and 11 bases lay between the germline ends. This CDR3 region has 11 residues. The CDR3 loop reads CSHMEVTEAFF. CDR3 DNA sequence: TGCAGCCATATGGAGGTCACTGAAGCTTTCTTT.

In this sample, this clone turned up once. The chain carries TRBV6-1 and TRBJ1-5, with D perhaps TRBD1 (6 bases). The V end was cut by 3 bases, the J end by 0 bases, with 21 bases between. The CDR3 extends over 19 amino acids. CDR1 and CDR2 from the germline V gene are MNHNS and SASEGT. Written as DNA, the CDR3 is TGTGCCAGCAGTGACTGGAAGACAGGCCGAGAGTATAGCAATCAGCCCCAGCATTTT. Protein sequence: CASSDWKTGREYSNQPQHF.

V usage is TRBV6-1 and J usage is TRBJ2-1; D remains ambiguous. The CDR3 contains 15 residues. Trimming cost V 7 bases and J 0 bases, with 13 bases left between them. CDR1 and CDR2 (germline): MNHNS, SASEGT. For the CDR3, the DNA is TGTGCCAGCACCGGCGGATTAAGCTCCTACAATGAGCAGTTCTTC. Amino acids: CASTGGLSSYNEQFF.